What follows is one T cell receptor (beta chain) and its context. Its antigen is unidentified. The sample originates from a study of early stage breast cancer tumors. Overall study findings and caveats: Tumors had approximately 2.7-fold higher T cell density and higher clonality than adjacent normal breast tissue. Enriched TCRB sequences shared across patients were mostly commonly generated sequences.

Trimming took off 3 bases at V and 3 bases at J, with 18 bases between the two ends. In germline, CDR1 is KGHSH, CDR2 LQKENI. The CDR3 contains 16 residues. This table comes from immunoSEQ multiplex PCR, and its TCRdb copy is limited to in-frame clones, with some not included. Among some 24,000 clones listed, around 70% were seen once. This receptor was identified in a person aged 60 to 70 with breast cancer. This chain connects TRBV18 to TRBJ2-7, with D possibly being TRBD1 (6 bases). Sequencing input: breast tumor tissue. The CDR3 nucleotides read TGTGCCAGCTCACCGACCCGGGGCCTAGGGGGCTACGAGCAGTACTTC. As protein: CASSPTRGLGGYEQYF.